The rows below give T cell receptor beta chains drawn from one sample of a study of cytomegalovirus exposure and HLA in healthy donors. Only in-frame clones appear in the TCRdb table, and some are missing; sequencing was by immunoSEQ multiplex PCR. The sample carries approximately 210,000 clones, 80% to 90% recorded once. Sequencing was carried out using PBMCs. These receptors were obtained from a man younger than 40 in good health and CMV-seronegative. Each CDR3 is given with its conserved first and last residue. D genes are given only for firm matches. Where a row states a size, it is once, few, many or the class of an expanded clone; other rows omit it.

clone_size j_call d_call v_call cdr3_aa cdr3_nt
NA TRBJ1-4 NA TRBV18 CASSLRDGEKLFF TGTGCCAGCTCACTGAGGGATGGCGAAAAACTGTTTTTT
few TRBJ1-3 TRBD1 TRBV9 CASSSDRAGNTIYF TGTGCCAGCAGCTCGGACAGGGCTGGAAACACCATATATTTT
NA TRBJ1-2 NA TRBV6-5 CASSRTGTNYGYTF TGTGCCAGCAGCCGGACGGGGACTAACTATGGCTACACCTTC
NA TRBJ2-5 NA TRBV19 CASSITGRQETQYF TGTGCCAGTAGTATTACAGGTAGACAAGAGACCCAGTACTTC
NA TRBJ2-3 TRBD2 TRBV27 CASSPKPRGSGLLSDTQYF TGTGCCAGCAGTCCTAAACCCCGCGGTAGCGGGCTGTTATCAGATACGCAGTATTTT
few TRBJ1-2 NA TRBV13 CASSAGRGYTF TGTGCCAGCAGCGCCGGCAGGGGCTACACCTTC
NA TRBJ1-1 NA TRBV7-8 CASSLVTGYTEAFF TGTGCCAGCAGCTTAGTTACGGGGTATACTGAAGCTTTCTTT
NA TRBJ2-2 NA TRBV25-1 CASSEGAHDTGELFF TGTGCCAGCAGTGAGGGGGCGCACGACACCGGGGAGCTGTTTTTT
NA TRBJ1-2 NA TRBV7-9 CASSQAAGAVGYTF TGTGCCAGCAGCCAGGCGGCAGGGGCAGTCGGCTACACCTTC
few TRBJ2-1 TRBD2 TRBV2 CASSGTSGSLEQFF TGTGCCAGCAGTGGGACTAGCGGGAGTCTAGAGCAGTTCTTC
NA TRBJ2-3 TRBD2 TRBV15 CATSRRLAGGRGDTQYF TGTGCCACCAGCAGGAGACTAGCGGGGGGGCGCGGAGATACGCAGTATTTT
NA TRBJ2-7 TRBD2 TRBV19 CASSPGLAGRGAYEQYF TGTGCCAGTAGCCCGGGACTAGCGGGAAGAGGGGCCTACGAGCAGTACTTC
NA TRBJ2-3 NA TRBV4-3 CASSQASTDTQYF TGCGCCAGCAGCCAGGCAAGCACAGATACGCAGTATTTT
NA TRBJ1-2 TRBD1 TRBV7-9 CASSSPPSSRDSYAYGYTF TGTGCCAGCAGCTCCCCCCCATCGTCCCGGGACAGCTACGCCTATGGCTACACCTTC
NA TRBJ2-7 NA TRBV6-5 CASRELGSSYEQYF TGTGCCAGCCGAGAATTGGGGAGCTCCTACGAGCAGTACTTC
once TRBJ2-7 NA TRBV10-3 CAISVGTGQKAYEQYF TGTGCCATCAGTGTGGGAACAGGACAAAAGGCCTACGAGCAGTACTTC
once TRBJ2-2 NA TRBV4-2 CASSQDPGSGELFF TGTGCCAGCAGCCAAGATCCTGGCTCCGGGGAGCTGTTTTTT
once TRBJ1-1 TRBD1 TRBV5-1 CASRTGNTEAFF TGCGCCAGCCGGACAGGAAACACTGAAGCTTTCTTT
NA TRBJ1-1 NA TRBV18 CASSPEVGTEAFF TGTGCCAGCTCACCAGAGGTAGGCACTGAAGCTTTCTTT
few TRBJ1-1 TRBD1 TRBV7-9 CSSSPQGQMNTEAFF TGTTCCAGCAGCCCTCAGGGACAGATGAACACTGAAGCTTTCTTT
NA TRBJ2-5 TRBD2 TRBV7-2 CASSLVLLAGGGKETQYF TGTGCCAGCAGCTTAGTCTTACTAGCGGGTGGGGGGAAAGAGACCCAGTACTTC
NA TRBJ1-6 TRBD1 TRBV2 CASSRDRNNSPLHF TGTGCCAGCAGTAGGGACAGAAATAATTCACCCCTCCACTTT
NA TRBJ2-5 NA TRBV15 CATSRQGETQYF TGTGCCACCAGCAGACAGGGAGAGACCCAGTACTTC
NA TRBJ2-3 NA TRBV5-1 CASSLVGTSTDTQYF TGCGCCAGCAGCTTGGTTGGGACTAGCACAGATACGCAGTATTTT
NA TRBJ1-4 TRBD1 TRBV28 CASSLGRGRLFSEKLFF TGTGCCAGCAGTTTAGGCAGGGGGCGCCTTTTTTCTGAAAAACTGTTTTTT
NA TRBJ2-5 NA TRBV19 CASSIETGPQETQYF TGTGCCAGTAGTATAGAAACAGGGCCCCAAGAGACCCAGTACTTC
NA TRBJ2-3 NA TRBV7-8 CASSRPTSTDTQYF TGTGCCAGCAGCCGCCCCACTAGCACAGATACGCAGTATTTT
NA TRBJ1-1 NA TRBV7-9 CASYQDRLMNTEAFF TGTGCCAGCTACCAAGACCGACTAATGAACACTGAAGCTTTCTTT
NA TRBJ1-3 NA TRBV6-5 CASSYSVGNTIYF TGTGCCAGCAGTTACTCCGTTGGAAACACCATATATTTT
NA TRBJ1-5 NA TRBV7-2 CASSPFYSNQPQHF TGTGCCAGCAGCCCTTTTTATAGCAATCAGCCCCAGCATTTT
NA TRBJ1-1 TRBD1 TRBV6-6 CASSYDRGGTEAFF TGTGCCAGCAGTTACGACAGGGGGGGCACTGAAGCTTTCTTT